What follows are 3 T cell receptor beta chains derived from one specimen sequenced in a study of blood T cells in healthy people across ages. Combining a sample-barcoded 5' primer with a J-beta primer mix, a second PCR ran for roughly 7 to 11 cycles. TCRdb analysed the 5' RACE reads with MiXCR anew, one entry per CDR3 protein. This table has 1.8 million or so distinct CDR3 sequences, more than 35% appearing once. Sequencing was performed on blood. Receptor source: a human donor in good health.

This clonotype was counted many times. The chain combines TRBV10-3 with TRBJ2-3; D may match TRBD1 or TRBD2 (5 bases each). CDR3 size: 14 residues. Germline V CDR1 and CDR2: ENHRY, SYGVKD. V was pared by 7 bases and J by 4 bases, with 15 bases between. CDR3 sequence: CAINRDREADTQYF. The CDR3 nucleotides read TGTGCCATCAACCGGGACCGTGAGGCAGATACGCAGTATTTT.

The chain couples TRBV7-2 to TRBJ2-3, with D uncertain. CDR1 is SGHTA, CDR2 FQGNSA, per germline. Trimming shortened V by 1 base and J by 3 bases, and 11 bases separated the two germline ends. The CDR3 consists of 15 residues. The CDR3 is CASSLDRQLTDTQYF. The CDR3 nucleotides read TGTGCCAGCAGCTTAGATCGCCAGCTTACAGATACGCAGTATTTT.

As DNA, the CDR3 is TGTGCCAGCAGCGGGACAGGGGTCGAGCAGTACTTC. This gives the protein CASSGTGVEQYF. The chain is built from TRBV9 and TRBJ2-7; 9 bases fit TRBD1. Germline V CDR1 and CDR2: SGDLS, YYNGEE. Losses at the gene ends were 3 bases for V and 6 bases for J; bases not matched to a gene: 1. The CDR3 sequence is 12 residues long.